These 15 T cell receptor beta chains were all obtained from the same sample, sequenced in a study of identical twins. MiXCR, applied by TCRdb to the 5' RACE reads, yields one record per CDR3 protein. The table includes roughly 690,000 distinct CDR3 sequences, approximately 22% detected once. These data also formed part of another study, on T cells expressing NK-cell markers.

The source material was PBMCs. All receptors come from a woman aged 18-30 years in good health.

The chain is built from TRBV10-1 and TRBJ2-1; tentatively, D is TRBD1 (6 bases). V was pared by 0 bases and J by 5 bases, with 17 bases between. CDR1 is WNHNN, CDR2 SYGVQD, per germline (reference sequence). This CDR3 region has 17 residues. CDR3 in amino acids: CASSESAGAFLNNEQFF. The CDR3, as DNA: TGCGCCAGCAGTGAGTCGGCAGGGGCCTTTTTAAACAATGAGCAGTTCTTC.

This chain uses TRBV20-1 with TRBJ2-1; TRBD1 or TRBD2 may be the D gene (5 bases each). Looked up from germline, CDR1 is DFQATT and CDR2 is SNEGSKA (reference sequence). The CDR3 consists of 12 residues. Trimming stripped 6 bases from V and 8 bases from J, with 14 bases between. The CDR3 sequence is CSAQGPVDEQFF. CDR3 DNA sequence: TGCAGTGCCCAGGGACCGGTGGATGAGCAGTTCTTC.

This chain's CDR3 is CATEEDRGPYEQYF. The CDR3 DNA follows: TGTGCCACCGAGGAGGACAGGGGACCCTACGAGCAGTACTTC. The genes are TRBV10-3 and TRBJ2-7, with 9 positions matching TRBD1. Germline loops: CDR1 ENHRY, CDR2 SYGVKD. The trim removed 10 bases at V and 2 bases at J, leaving 9 bases unmatched. This CDR3 has 14 residues.

This clonotype was counted a few times. V gene TRBV6-1 combines with J gene TRBJ2-5, with D hard to call. Germline CDR1 and CDR2: MNHNS and SASEGT. The V gene lost 5 bases and the J gene lost 2 bases, with 15 bases spanning the gap. This CDR3 comprises 15 residues. The CDR3 coding sequence is TGTGCCAGCAGTCCCGCGGCGGCCGTTCAAGAGACCCAGTACTTC. Its protein product is CASSPAAAVQETQYF.

This clonotype was counted many times. The V call is TRBV29-1, the J call TRBJ1-5, with D hard to call. There are 10 residues in the CDR3. Deletions cut 3 bases from V and 6 bases from J, with 3 bases between. Germline CDR1 is SQVTM and CDR2 is ANQGSEA. The CDR3 DNA is TGCAGCGTTGAGGGTCAGCCCCAGCATTTT. It yields the protein CSVEGQPQHF.

In its sample, this clonotype was seen many times. The rearrangement links TRBV20-1 to TRBJ1-2, with 7 bases lining up with TRBD1. Germline V gene data show CDR1 as DFQATT and CDR2 as SNEGSKA (reference sequence). CDR3 length: 14 amino acids. Germline trimming cut 4 bases from V and 4 bases from J; bases unmatched to any gene: 9. The CDR3 protein is CSATWDSGLYGYTF. The DNA for the CDR3 is TGCAGTGCTACTTGGGACAGCGGACTCTATGGCTACACCTTC.

CDR3 DNA: TGCGCCAGCAGCTTGGAAACAGAATATGGCTACACCTTC. Translation gives CASSLETEYGYTF. The V call is TRBV5-1, the J call TRBJ1-2; no firm D call. Trimming left V 0 bases short and J 5 bases short, with 8 bases between. This CDR3 has 13 residues. Germline values: CDR1 SGHRS, CDR2 YFSETQ.

The chain couples TRBV10-3 to TRBJ2-1; D unclear. Germline V gene data show CDR1 as ENHRY and CDR2 as SYGVKD. The CDR3 runs to 13 residues. The V end lost 5 bases, the J end lost 15 bases, and 20 bases lay between the germline ends. The CDR3 spells CAISTSDAADWFF. Written as DNA, the CDR3 is TGTGCCATCAGTACCTCGGACGCGGCTGATTGGTTCTTC.

This chain links TRBV18 with TRBJ2-7; D is perhaps TRBD1 or TRBD2 (6 bases each). The V end was cut by 8 bases, the J end by 5 bases, with 19 bases between. Germline CDR1 and CDR2: KGHSH and LQKENI. This CDR3 comprises 14 residues. The CDR3 nucleotides are TGTGCCAGCGAAAAAAAGGGGGGCGCAAACGAGCAGTACTTC. It encodes CASEKKGGANEQYF.

This clonotype was seen only a few times. The rearrangement uses TRBV20-1 and TRBJ2-3; D not certain. Germline lookup yields CDR1 DFQATT and CDR2 SNEGSKA (reference sequence). The V gene lost 3 bases and the J gene lost 1 base, with 11 bases spanning the gap. The length of the CDR3 is 14 residues. Written as DNA, the CDR3 is TGCAGTGCTAGCCCCCCCTCCCGCACAGATACGCAGTATTTT. Amino acids: CSASPPSRTDTQYF.

This clonotype was observed at least ten times. The chain joins TRBV12-3 or TRBV12-4 to TRBJ1-1; TRBD1 matches 7 bases. V trimming: 8 bases; J trimming: 2 bases; junction bases outside the gene matches: 11. CDR3 length: 15 residues. DNA for the CDR3: TGTGCCAGCGGAAATTGGGGACAGCTTAACACTGAAGCTTTCTTT. Translation gives CASGNWGQLNTEAFF.

V and J are TRBV14 and TRBJ2-1; D is tentatively TRBD1 or TRBD2 (5 bases each). CDR1 and CDR2 (germline): SGHDN, FVKESK. The V end was cut by 3 bases, the J end by 5 bases, with 11 bases between. This CDR3 comprises 14 residues. CDR3 amino acids: CASSQLGVDNEQFF. In DNA form, the CDR3 reads TGTGCCAGCAGCCAGTTGGGGGTTGACAATGAGCAGTTCTTC.

This clonotype was counted a single time. This chain links TRBV19 with TRBJ1-5; D is possibly TRBD1 (5 bases). V was shortened by 1 base and J by 1 base, with 11 bases between the two germline ends. The CDR3 loop spans 16 amino acids. CDR1 and CDR2 (germline): LNHDA, SQIVND (reference sequence). Written as DNA, the CDR3 is TGTGCCAGTAGTATAGCAAGGGGATTGAGCAATCAGCCCCAGCATTTT. This gives the protein CASSIARGLSNQPQHF.

This clonotype was observed many times. The chain couples TRBV20-1 to TRBJ2-1, with TRBD2 identical over 11 bases. Unmatched junction bases numbered 4, after V lost 1 base and J lost 2 bases. The CDR3 runs 16 residues. Germline lookup yields CDR1 DFQATT and CDR2 SNEGSKA (reference sequence). The DNA for the CDR3 is TGCAGTGCTAGAGGTGGGACTAGCGGTACCTACAATGAGCAGTTCTTC. It translates to CSARGGTSGTYNEQFF.

The chain recombines TRBV9 with TRBJ2-1; D perhaps matches TRBD1 (7 bases). Germline values: CDR1 SGDLS, CDR2 YYNGEE. The ends were cut back, 4 bases at V and 6 bases at J, with 14 bases in the middle. The CDR3 extends over 14 amino acids. Here the CDR3 DNA reads TGTGCCAGCAGCCCCAAGCAGGGGGGCAATGAGCAGTTCTTC. Residues: CASSPKQGGNEQFF.